Sequencing of this T cell receptor (beta chain) was carried out in a study of blood T cell repertoires in COVID-19. As for the study in general: The origin of the acute and convalescent COVID-19 samples was the United States, Italy and Spain. PBMCs, B-cell-depleted T cells, or T cells provided the cDNA or gDNA that made up the material.

The V gene's germline CDR1 is SQVTM and CDR2 ANQGSEA. V lost 4 bases and J lost 4, with 16 bases in between. The CDR3 runs 14 residues. The authors' processing: Using reference gene primer amplification, nucleated cell counts were estimated. Sequencing used immunoSEQ multiplex PCR; TCRdb keeps in-frame clones, though not all of them. V and J calls and clone size come straight from that table; D and trimming were deduced from the DNA. The sample records approximately 380,000 clones, roughly 85% being singletons. This sequence originates from a woman aged 18-29 years with acute or convalescent COVID-19. J is TRBJ2-5 and V is TRBV29-1, with D possibly TRBD1 on 9 matching bases. The source material was peripheral blood. The CDR3 DNA follows: TGCAGCGTTGTAGCGGGACAGGGTTCAGAGACCCAGTACTTC. Translating gives CSVVAGQGSETQYF.